This T cell receptor beta chain was sequenced in a study of control samples from healthy donors and cancer patients. Trimming shortened V by 3 bases and J by 3 bases, and 11 bases separated the two germline ends. Germline loops: CDR1 SNHLY, CDR2 FYNNEI. This CDR3 spans 14 amino acids. Some clones are missing from TCRdb's copy, which holds only in-frame ones; the method was immunoSEQ multiplex PCR. The data hold about 130,000 clones, with 91% observed a single time. Material for sequencing was blood. The genes are TRBV2 and TRBJ1-1; a possible D gene is TRBD1 (5 bases). This clonotype was sampled from a man aged 18 to 35 in good health. The CDR3 bases are TGTGCCAGCAGTGAGTGGCAGGGCGACACTGAAGCTTTCTTT. Translation: CASSEWQGDTEAFF.